The rows below give T cell receptor beta chains drawn from one sample of a study of blood T cell repertoires in COVID-19. TCRdb keeps only in-frame clones here, not all; method: immunoSEQ multiplex PCR. The sample lists hundreds of thousands of clones; 86% were seen once. The sequencing input was PBMCs or T cells enriched from blood (not recorded which). The origin of the receptors is a woman aged 45-59 years who had recovered from COVID-19. Each CDR3 is given with its conserved first and last residue. The D gene is left open where the match is weak. Clone size, where shown, is once, few, many, or a class for clones that have expanded.

clone_size j_call cdr3_length v_call d_call cdr3_nt cdr3_aa
. TRBJ1-2 15 TRBV27 TRBD1 TGTGCCAGCACCCCTGGGACAGGGGGGCCGGATGGCTACACCTTC CASTPGTGGPDGYTF
. TRBJ2-5 13 TRBV21-1 . TGTGCCAGGGACCGGGACAGTGAGGAGACCCAGTACTTC CARDRDSEETQYF
. TRBJ2-7 14 TRBV5-1 TRBD1 TGCGCCAGCAGCTCAGGGACAGCCGTCTACGAGCAGTACTTC CASSSGTAVYEQYF
. TRBJ2-7 18 TRBV20-1 TRBD2 TGCAGTGCTAGTGGGGTCGGCGCTAGCGGGTTGAGCTCCTACGAGCAGTACTTC CSASGVGASGLSSYEQYF
. TRBJ1-6 17 TRBV25-1 TRBD1 TGTGCCAGCAGCCCCGACAGGGAGCAACCCCTCCTTTCACCCCTCCACTTT CASSPDREQPLLSPLHF
. TRBJ2-7 14 TRBV6-2/TRBV6-3 TRBD2 TGTGCCAGCAGTTTAGCGGGAGGGCCTGGGGAGCAGTACTTC CASSLAGGPGEQYF
. TRBJ1-3 15 TRBV9 . TGTGCCAGCAGCGTAGTAGGAGGGGCGGGAAACACCATATATTTT CASSVVGGAGNTIYF
. TRBJ1-1 14 TRBV18 . TGTGCCAGCTCAGCCGACAGAAAGTACACTGAAGCTTTCTTT CASSADRKYTEAFF
. TRBJ2-3 13 TRBV18 TRBD2 TGTGCCAGCTCGTCCAGCGGGGGAGATACGCAGTATTTT CASSSSGGDTQYF
. TRBJ2-1 15 TRBV4-3 TRBD2 TGCGCCAGCAGCCAAGGGACCAGCGGGGGTAATGAGCAGTTCTTC CASSQGTSGGNEQFF
. TRBJ1-4 14 TRBV5-7 TRBD1 TGTGCCAGCAGCTTACAGGGGGCAAATGAAAAACTGTTTTTT CASSLQGANEKLFF
. TRBJ1-5 15 TRBV6-2/TRBV6-3 . TGTGCCAGCAGTCGGGCAGGGAATCTAGGGCAGCCCCAGCATTTT CASSRAGNLGQPQHF
. TRBJ1-3 18 TRBV18 TRBD1 TGTGCCAGCTCACCTCTCGGGAGTTCAGGGGGCTCTGGAAACACCATATATTTT CASSPLGSSGGSGNTIYF
. TRBJ2-7 16 TRBV7-2 TRBD1 TGTGCCAGCAGCTTAGCGTCGACAGGGGAGGCCTACGAGCAGTACTTC CASSLASTGEAYEQYF
. TRBJ1-4 11 TRBV20-1 . TGCAGTGCCCCTCGGAATGAAAAACTGTTTTTT CSAPRNEKLFF
. TRBJ1-1 15 TRBV29-1 . TGCAGCGTTGAGCCCGCAACAGGGCTCCTCACTGAAGCTTTCTTT CSVEPATGLLTEAFF
few TRBJ1-1 15 TRBV19 . TGTGCCAGTAGTATTGGGGCAGGGTTGAGCACTGAAGCTTTCTTT CASSIGAGLSTEAFF
. TRBJ2-4 15 TRBV7-2 TRBD1 TGTGCCAGCAGCAAAATCGGGACAGGGGGTTACATTCAGTACTTC CASSKIGTGGYIQYF
. TRBJ2-7 14 TRBV4-1 TRBD1 TGCGCCAGCAGCCACCCCAGGGGGCTTGACGAGCAGTACTTC CASSHPRGLDEQYF
once TRBJ1-1 13 TRBV29-1 . TGCAGCGTTGAAGCCCGCAGGGACACTGAAGCTTTCTTT CSVEARRDTEAFF
. TRBJ1-1 16 TRBV5-1 TRBD1 TGCGCCAGCAGCATTATGGGACAGGATGGCGGCACTGAAGCTTTCTTT CASSIMGQDGGTEAFF
. TRBJ2-5 16 TRBV4-1 . TGCGCCAGCAGCTCCCGAACAGGGACGGCGGGAGAGACCCAGTACTTC CASSSRTGTAGETQYF
. TRBJ2-3 15 TRBV5-4 . TGTGCCAGCAGCTTGAAGATAGCTAGCACAGATACGCAGTATTTT CASSLKIASTDTQYF
. TRBJ2-7 15 TRBV7-2 TRBD2 TGTGCCAGCAGCTTCGCTAGCGGGGGGAGCTACGAGCAGTACTTC CASSFASGGSYEQYF
. TRBJ2-7 15 TRBV7-9 TRBD2 TGTGCCAGCAGCTCTGCCCGGACTAGCTTCAACGAGCAGTACTTC CASSSARTSFNEQYF
few TRBJ1-4 17 TRBV19 . TGTGCCAGTAGCCGGTGGGAGGGGGACCCAACTAATGAAAAACTGTTTTTT CASSRWEGDPTNEKLFF
few TRBJ1-5 15 TRBV4-2 TRBD1 TGTGCCAGCAGCCACCGGGACAGGGACAATCAGCCCCAGCATTTT CASSHRDRDNQPQHF
. TRBJ1-1 13 TRBV12-3/TRBV12-4 . TGTGCCTCCGGCGGGGGGCGGGACACTGAAGCTTTCTTT CASGGGRDTEAFF
. TRBJ2-7 14 TRBV5-6 . TGTGCCAGCAATTCGGGGACATCCTCCTACGAGCAGTACTTC CASNSGTSSYEQYF
. TRBJ2-2 13 TRBV4-1 . TGCGCCAGCAGCTACAGAGGGTCCGGGGAGCTGTTTTTT CASSYRGSGELFF
. TRBJ2-3 15 TRBV11-2 . TGTGCCAGCAGCTTAGACGGAAGGGGGACAGATACGCAGTATTTT CASSLDGRGTDTQYF
. TRBJ1-4 13 TRBV12-3/TRBV12-4 . TGTGCCAGCAGCACAGAGTTAAATGAAAAACTGTTTTTT CASSTELNEKLFF
. TRBJ2-7 14 TRBV19 TRBD1 TGTGCCAGTAGTCCCGGGACAGGGGCCTACGAGCAGTACTTC CASSPGTGAYEQYF
. TRBJ1-1 15 TRBV10-3 . TGTGCCATCAGTGACGGGGGGAGAATGGTCACTGAAGCTTTCTTT CAISDGGRMVTEAFF
. TRBJ1-2 15 TRBV5-5 . TGTGCCAGCAGCCTTGGGGCTGATGCCTTATATGGCTACACCTTC CASSLGADALYGYTF
. TRBJ1-4 14 TRBV6-4 . TGTGCCAGCAGTACAAGGGGGAGTTACGAAAAACTGTTTTTT CASSTRGSYEKLFF
once TRBJ1-4 14 TRBV12-5 TRBD1 TGTGCTAGTGGTTTGGGACAGGGGTCGGAAAAACTGTTTTTT CASGLGQGSEKLFF
once TRBJ2-3 16 TRBV7-2 . TGTGCCAGCAGCAATCATGCCCCGGGAACGGGGGATACGCAGTATTTT CASSNHAPGTGDTQYF
. TRBJ2-1 15 TRBV11-2 TRBD2 TGTGCCAGCAGCTTACCGGGACTAGCGGGATGGGAGCAGTTCTTC CASSLPGLAGWEQFF
. TRBJ1-4 14 TRBV30 . TGTGCCTGGAGCCTACAGGGAACTAATGAAAAACTGTTTTTT CAWSLQGTNEKLFF
. TRBJ2-2 15 TRBV7-3 . TGTGCCAGCAGCCCGGACAGATCGAACACCGGGGAGCTGTTTTTT CASSPDRSNTGELFF
. TRBJ2-5 14 TRBV5-1 TRBD2 TGCGCCAGCAGCTCCGGGACTAGCCAAGAGACCCAGTACTTC CASSSGTSQETQYF
once TRBJ1-6 15 TRBV11-3 TRBD1 TGTGCCAGCAGCGCCGGACAGGGGGTGGCTTCACCCCTCCACTTT CASSAGQGVASPLHF
. TRBJ2-7 13 TRBV10-2 TRBD1 TGCGCCAGCCGCAGGGACAGGACGGAGGAGCAGTACTTC CASRRDRTEEQYF
few TRBJ2-7 18 TRBV27 TRBD1 TGTGCCAGCAGTTCAACACCGGGACAGGGGACCCCACCCTACGAGCAGTACTTC CASSSTPGQGTPPYEQYF
. TRBJ1-5 12 TRBV30 . TGTGCCTGGAGTGTACAGTCAGGGGCCCAGCATTTT CAWSVQSGAQHF
. TRBJ2-7 14 TRBV14 TRBD2 TGTGCCAGCAGCCCCGGACTAGGGGTATACGAGCAGTACTTC CASSPGLGVYEQYF
. TRBJ1-3 15 TRBV5-5 . TGTGCCAGCAGCTTAGACACTAGCTCTGGAAACACCATATATTTT CASSLDTSSGNTIYF
. TRBJ1-1 14 TRBV7-3 TRBD1 TGTGCCAGCAGCTTAACGGGACAGATCACTGAAGCTTTCTTT CASSLTGQITEAFF
few TRBJ1-2 13 TRBV19 . TGTGCCAGTAGTATGCGGGGGGATTATGGCTACACCTTC CASSMRGDYGYTF
. TRBJ2-1 12 TRBV7-9 . TGTGCCAGCAGCTTAGTGTTAAATGAGCAGTTCTTC CASSLVLNEQFF
. TRBJ2-3 12 TRBV30 . TGTGCCTGGAGTGTAAGGGGCCATACGCAGTATTTT CAWSVRGHTQYF
. TRBJ2-1 14 TRBV18 . TGTGCCAGCTCACCAATCCTGTCCGGGGTCGAGCAGTTCTTC CASSPILSGVEQFF
. TRBJ2-1 13 TRBV11-2 TRBD1 TGTGCCAGCAGATGGACAGGGGACAATGAGCAGTTCTTC CASRWTGDNEQFF
. TRBJ2-7 14 TRBV20-1 . TGCAGTGCTAGTCCCCCGCGCCTCTATTACGAGCAGTACTTC CSASPPRLYYEQYF